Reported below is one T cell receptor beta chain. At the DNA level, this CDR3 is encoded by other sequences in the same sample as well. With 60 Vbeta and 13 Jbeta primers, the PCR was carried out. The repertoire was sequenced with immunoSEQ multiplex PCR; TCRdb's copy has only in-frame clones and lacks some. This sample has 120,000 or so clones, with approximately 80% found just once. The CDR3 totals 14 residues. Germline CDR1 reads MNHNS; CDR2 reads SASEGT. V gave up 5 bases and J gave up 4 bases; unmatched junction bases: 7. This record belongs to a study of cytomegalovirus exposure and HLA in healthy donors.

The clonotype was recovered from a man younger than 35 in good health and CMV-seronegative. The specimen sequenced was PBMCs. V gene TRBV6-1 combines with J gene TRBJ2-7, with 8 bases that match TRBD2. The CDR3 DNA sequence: TGTGCCAGCAGTCCCCGGGGGGGGCGATACGAGCAGTACTTC. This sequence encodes CASSPRGGRYEQYF.